This T cell receptor (beta chain) was found in a study of T-cell memory formation after mild COVID-19. Notes on this clonotype: No antigen is known for it.

Trimming cost V 0 bases and J 2 bases, with 12 bases left between them. In germline, CDR1 is SGHRS, CDR2 YFSETQ. The CDR3 runs 15 residues. TCRdb re-derived calls from the 5' RACE reads in MiXCR, one entry per CDR3 protein. The profile shows roughly 130,000 distinct CDR3 sequences, about 16% of them singletons. Study-wide findings and caveats: Day 15 to 85 contracting clones showed balanced CD4/CD8; day 15 to 37 expanders favored CD4+.

The source material was PBMCs or a T cell subset sorted from them (not recorded which). The TCR was taken from an adult woman who had mild COVID-19 (a few samples of this study predate the infection). Cell type and time point are not known. The chain employs TRBV5-1 and TRBJ2-7; D call uncertain. The CDR3 nucleotides are TGCGCCAGCAGCTTGGTTCCGTCAGGACCCTACGAGCAGTACTTC. Translation gives CASSLVPSGPYEQYF.